Below are 27 T cell receptor beta chains sequenced from a single sample in a study of control samples from healthy donors and cancer patients. The protocol was immunoSEQ multiplex PCR, while the TCRdb copy is restricted to in-frame clones and leaves out a portion. Here the sample spans roughly 170,000 clones, almost 90% being singletons. The sequenced sample consisted of blood. These receptors originate from a woman aged 25 to 39 in good health.

The V and J genes are TRBV9 and TRBJ2-2, with D uncertain. CDR3 length equals 17 residues. The V and J ends lost 0 bases and 0 bases respectively, with 12 bases between them. Germline values: CDR1 SGDLS, CDR2 YYNGEE. This CDR3 is CASSVATAAPNTGELFF. For the CDR3, the DNA is TGTGCCAGCAGCGTAGCTACGGCGGCACCGAACACCGGGGAGCTGTTTTTT.

This clone was observed a single time. This chain joins TRBV7-9 and TRBJ2-5; 15 positions agree with TRBD2. CDR1 and CDR2 from the germline V gene are SEHNR and FQNEAQ (reference sequence). CDR3 size: 16 residues. Germline trimming cut 5 bases from V and 5 bases from J; bases unmatched to any gene: 6. As DNA, the CDR3 is TGTGCCAGCAGCCCTACTGGACTAGCGGGGGGGGAGACCCAGTACTTC. Translating it yields CASSPTGLAGGETQYF.

The chain recombines TRBV5-1 with TRBJ1-1; no reliable D call. This CDR3 region has 13 residues. Deletions cut 1 base from V and 1 base from J, with 5 bases between. CDR1 is SGHRS, CDR2 YFSETQ, per germline. Here the CDR3 DNA reads TGCGCCAGCAGCTTGCCAGAGAACACTGAAGCTTTCTTT. It is translated as CASSLPENTEAFF.

The V and J genes are TRBV18 and TRBJ2-5; D is unclear. Germline lookup yields CDR1 KGHSH and CDR2 LQKENI. The CDR3 runs to 15 residues. Trimming took 4 bases from V and 2 from J, leaving 14 bases between them. CDR3 in amino acids: CASSLMVAVQETQYF. DNA for the CDR3: TGTGCCAGCTCACTGATGGTGGCTGTACAAGAGACCCAGTACTTC.

The chain couples TRBV9 to TRBJ2-3; D gene ambiguous. This CDR3 spans 12 amino acids. The V end was cut by 4 bases, the J end by 4 bases, with 7 bases between. CDR1 and CDR2 from the germline V gene are SGDLS and YYNGEE. CDR3 sequence: CASSPTADTQYF. The CDR3, as DNA: TGTGCCAGCAGCCCGACGGCAGATACGCAGTATTTT.

This chain links TRBV27 with TRBJ1-1; 9 positions match TRBD1. J gave up 5 bases and V 5 bases, and 6 bases lay outside the gene matches. CDR3 length: 14 amino acids. Germline V lookup: CDR1 MNHEY, CDR2 SMNVEV (reference sequence). CDR3 sequence reads: CASSTTGGITEAFF. The DNA for the CDR3 is TGTGCCAGCAGTACGACAGGGGGAATAACTGAAGCTTTCTTT.

In this sample, this clone turned up a few times. J is TRBJ1-3 and V is TRBV5-4, with D possibly matching TRBD1 (6 bases). Trimming removed 0 bases from V and 4 bases from J, with 11 bases in between. The CDR3 has 15 residues. In germline, CDR1 is SGHNT, CDR2 YYREEE (reference sequence). CDR3 sequence reads: CASSLGQEQGNTIYF. In DNA form, the CDR3 reads TGTGCCAGCAGCTTGGGACAGGAACAAGGAAACACCATATATTTT. The whole variable domain, filled in from reference TRBV5-4 and TRBJ1-3, reads ETGVTQSPTHLIKTRGQQVTLRCSSQSGHNTVSWYQQALGQGPQFIFQYYREEENGRGNFPPRFSGLQFPNYSSELNVNALELDDSALYLCASSLGQEQGNTIYFGEGSWLTVV.

CDR3 DNA sequence: TGTGCCAGCAGCAAAGCGGAGCCCATCCGGGACATGAGTAGGGACGAGCAGTACTTC. Translating it yields CASSKAEPIRDMSRDEQYF. The chain recombines TRBV21-1 with TRBJ2-7; the listed D gene, TRBD1, was not tested against the DNA. TRBV21-1 is tagged as a pseudogene. The CDR3 consists of 19 residues.

This rearrangement joins TRBV19 to TRBJ1-2; 8 bases are shared with TRBD1. The germline CDR1 and CDR2 sequences are LNHDA and SQIVND (reference sequence). This CDR3 spans 13 amino acids. V lost 4 bases and J lost 8; bases outside the gene matches: 6. The CDR3 DNA reads as TGTGCCAGTAGTAAACAGGGGGTACGAGGCTACACCTTC. Encoded protein: CASSKQGVRGYTF.

The chain employs TRBV6-1 and TRBJ1-1; D gene unclear. The CDR3 runs to 15 residues. The germline V gene has CDR1 MNHNS and CDR2 SASEGT. V shed 0 bases and J shed 5 bases, with 13 bases lying between them. DNA for the CDR3: TGTGCCAGCAGTGAAGCAGCGGGAGGGAGTACTGAAGCTTTCTTT. Translation: CASSEAAGGSTEAFF.

The V call is TRBV29-1, the J call TRBJ2-7; D gene uncertain. This CDR3 contains 12 residues. Germline CDR1 is SQVTM and CDR2 is ANQGSEA. Trimming shortened V by 5 bases and J by 0 bases, and 8 bases separated the two germline ends. Here the CDR3 DNA reads TGCAGCGTTCCCGGACCCTCCTACGAGCAGTACTTC. This codes for CSVPGPSYEQYF.

The chain carries TRBV6-1 and TRBJ1-5, with D uncertain. The CDR3 sequence is 16 residues long. Germline values: CDR1 MNHNS, CDR2 SASEGT. Trimming left V 2 bases short and J 6 bases short, with 17 bases between. The CDR3 coding sequence is TGTGCCAGCAGTGAAAGGTTGGGCTCTGGGAGTCAGCCCCAGCATTTT. Translated, it gives CASSERLGSGSQPQHF.

V gene TRBV19 combines with J gene TRBJ1-5; D remains unclear. Per the germline V gene, CDR1 is LNHDA and CDR2 is SQIVND (reference sequence). Trimming removed 0 bases at V and 4 bases at J, with 4 bases between. The CDR3 covers 13 residues. In DNA form, the CDR3 reads TGTGCCAGTAGTATAGATGGGAATCAGCCCCAGCATTTT. Protein product: CASSIDGNQPQHF.

The V gene is TRBV5-1, the J gene TRBJ2-3, with 9 bases identical to TRBD2. The V segment lost 4 bases and the J segment 0 bases; nucleotides outside the gene matches: 12. This CDR3 has 18 amino acids. Looked up from germline, CDR1 is SGHRS and CDR2 is YFSETQ. This chain's CDR3 is CASSGPSGAHLSTDTQYF. The CDR3 region has the DNA TGCGCCAGCAGCGGGCCTAGCGGGGCCCATCTTAGCACAGATACGCAGTATTTT.

The chain employs TRBV5-4 and TRBJ2-3; TRBD2 is a possible D gene (5 bases). The length of the CDR3 is 16 residues. Looked up from germline, CDR1 is SGHNT and CDR2 is YYREEE (reference sequence). V lost 0 bases, J lost 6 bases, and 17 bases lay in between. The CDR3 spells CASSLAGLREWDTQYF. Here the CDR3 DNA reads TGTGCCAGCAGCTTGGCGGGTTTGAGGGAGTGGGATACGCAGTATTTT.

The chain links TRBV5-1 to TRBJ2-1; either TRBD1 or TRBD2 may fit D (5 bases each). The V gene lost 9 bases and the J gene lost 4 bases, with 11 bases spanning the gap. CDR1 is SGHRS and CDR2 is YFSETQ in the germline V gene. The CDR3 length is 12 residues. CDR3: CATRDGYNEQFF. The CDR3 DNA reads TGCGCCACCAGGGACGGTTACAATGAGCAGTTCTTC.

The rearrangement links TRBV5-1 to TRBJ2-1, with D uncertain. The V gene's germline CDR1 is SGHRS and CDR2 YFSETQ. Trimming removed 3 bases at V and 7 bases at J, with 17 bases between. There are 15 residues in the CDR3. CDR3 nucleotide sequence: TGCGCCAGCAGCTGGGCGGCCGGCCGTCTAAATGAGCAGTTCTTC. This encodes CASSWAAGRLNEQFF.

This sequence joins TRBV5-1 and TRBJ2-3, with 13 bases aligning to TRBD2. V was clipped by 5 bases and J by 0 bases; unmatched bases: 9. Germline V gene sequence: CDR1 SGHRS, CDR2 YFSETQ. This CDR3 is 18 amino acids long. The DNA of the CDR3 is TGCGCCAGCAGGGAGGGACTAGCGGGAACCAAAAGCACAGATACGCAGTATTTT. Translated: CASREGLAGTKSTDTQYF.

This clone was observed a handful of times. The chain couples TRBV7-2 to TRBJ2-2; D gene unclear. CDR3 length equals 13 residues. Germline V lookup: CDR1 SGHTA, CDR2 FQGNSA. V shed 4 bases and J shed 5 bases, with 8 bases lying between them. CDR3 residues: CASSSQGTGELFF. DNA of the CDR3: TGTGCCAGCAGCTCCCAAGGAACCGGGGAGCTGTTTTTT. The whole variable domain, filled in from reference TRBV7-2 and TRBJ2-2, reads GAGVSQSPSNKVTEKGKDVELRCDPISGHTALYWYRQSLGQGLEFLIYFQGNSAPDKSGLPSDRFSAERTGGSVSTLTIQRTQQEDSAVYLCASSSQGTGELFFGEGSRLTVL.

This chain links TRBV5-1 with TRBJ1-4, with unresolved D. Germline lookup yields CDR1 SGHRS and CDR2 YFSETQ. Trimming shortened V by 0 bases and J by 10 bases, and 7 bases separated the two germline ends. CDR3 length: 12 amino acids. The chain's CDR3 is CASSLGFGKLFF. The CDR3 DNA sequence: TGCGCCAGCAGCTTGGGGTTTGGAAAACTGTTTTTT.

This clone was seen a few times. The chain uses TRBV2 and TRBJ2-2; 10 positions agree with TRBD2. CDR1 SNHLY and CDR2 FYNNEI come from the germline V gene. CDR3 length: 15 residues. Trimming at V came to 4 bases and at J to 4 bases, leaving 3 bases not matched to a gene. CDR3 nucleotide sequence: TGTGCCAGCAGTGTAAGGACTAGCGGCACCGGGGAGCTGTTTTTT. Amino acids: CASSVRTSGTGELFF. The complete variable domain, with remaining parts taken from reference TRBV2 and TRBJ2-2, reads EPEVTQTPSHQVTQMGQEVILRCVPISNHLYFYWYRQILGQKVEFLVSFYNNEISEKSEIFDDQFSVERPDGSNFTLKIRSTKLEDSAMYFCASSVRTSGTGELFFGEGSRLTVL.

V and J are TRBV28 and TRBJ1-4; D perhaps matches TRBD1 (5 bases). Germline V CDR1 and CDR2: MDHEN, SYDVKM. V lost 3 bases to trimming and J lost 8 bases, with 16 bases between them. CDR3 length: 15 amino acids. The CDR3 nucleotides read TGTGCCAGCAGTTTTAAGGGACCGGGATACGAAAAACTGTTTTTT. It encodes CASSFKGPGYEKLFF.

V is TRBV7-8 and J is TRBJ1-2; D not resolved. The CDR3 is 15 residues long. Trimming cost V 4 bases and J 3 bases, with 15 bases left between them. Germline CDR1 and CDR2: SGHVS and FQNEAQ. CDR3 in amino acids: CASSSDPGNYYGYTF. The CDR3 region has the DNA TGTGCCAGCAGCTCGGACCCAGGAAATTACTATGGCTACACCTTC. Drawing the rest from reference TRBV7-8 and TRBJ1-2, the complete variable domain is GAGVSQSPRYKVAKRGQDVALRCDPISGHVSLFWYQQALGQGPEFLTYFQNEAQLDKSGLPSDRFFAERPEGSVSTLKIQRTQQEDSAVYLCASSSDPGNYYGYTFGSGTRLTVV.

The chain links TRBV11-2 to TRBJ2-7, with D maybe TRBD1 (5 bases). Germline CDR1 is SGHAT and CDR2 is FQNNGV. Trimming shortened V by 2 bases and J by 2 bases, and 10 bases separated the two germline ends. The CDR3 covers 14 residues. Written as DNA, the CDR3 is TGTGCCAGCAGCTTACGGCAGGGTACCTACGAGCAGTACTTC. It is translated as CASSLRQGTYEQYF. The variable domain in full, completed from reference TRBV11-2 and TRBJ2-7, reads EAGVAQSPRYKIIEKRQSVAFWCNPISGHATLYWYQQILGQGPKLLIQFQNNGVVDDSQLPKDRFSAERLKGVDSTLKIQPAKLEDSAVYLCASSLRQGTYEQYFGPGTRLTVT.

V usage is TRBV27 and J usage is TRBJ2-1, with 11 nucleotides matching TRBD2. The CDR3 loop spans 14 amino acids. Trimming removed 7 bases from V and 5 bases from J; junction bases left unmatched: 4. Per germline, CDR1 MNHEY and CDR2 SMNVEV (reference sequence). The CDR3 region is CASIRTSGHNEQFF. The DNA for the CDR3 is TGTGCCAGCATACGGACTAGCGGGCACAATGAGCAGTTCTTC.

The chain joins TRBV3-1 (or the pseudogene TRBV3-2) to TRBJ2-1, with 9 bases fitting TRBD2. Germline V gives CDR1 LGHDT, CDR2 YNNKEL (reference sequence). The V and J ends lost 5 bases and 6 bases, in that order; junction bases with no gene match: 11. The CDR3 length is 16 residues. The CDR3 DNA is TGTGCCAGCAGCGCCCCCCTAGCGGGACCAATCAATGAGCAGTTCTTC. Translated, it gives CASSAPLAGPINEQFF.

This chain joins TRBV10-3 and TRBJ2-7, with D perhaps TRBD1 or TRBD2 (5 bases each). Trimming stripped 4 bases from V and 3 bases from J, with 13 bases between. Germline CDR1 and CDR2: ENHRY and SYGVKD. The CDR3 contains 14 residues. This chain's CDR3 is CAISVSRDLYEQYF. The DNA for the CDR3 is TGTGCCATCAGTGTTAGTCGGGACCTCTACGAGCAGTACTTC.